This T cell receptor (beta chain) was recovered during a study of early T cells in non-severe SARS-CoV-2 infection. General study results and limits: The matching step, a VDJdb search, favored anti-spike CD8 responses and missed private and CD4 specificities.

CDR3 length: 13 amino acids. Germline V gene data show CDR1 as SGHNT and CDR2 as YYREEE (reference sequence). V was pared by 1 base and J by 1 base, with 4 bases between. TCRdb itself ran the 5' RACE reads through MiXCR, one entry per CDR3 protein. The data show tens of thousands of distinct CDR3 sequences, 10% to 15% seen once. This clonotype came up a few times. Its antigen is as yet unknown. Sequenced sample: whole blood. The source is an adult who was a healthcare worker with PCR-confirmed SARS-CoV-2 infection or an uninfected control (not recorded which). The chain joins TRBV5-4 to TRBJ2-3, with D unresolved. The CDR3 spells CASSLKGTDTQYF. CDR3 DNA: TGTGCCAGCAGCTTGAAGGGCACAGATACGCAGTATTTT. The whole variable domain, remainder taken from reference TRBV5-4 and TRBJ2-3, is ETGVTQSPTHLIKTRGQQVTLRCSSQSGHNTVSWYQQALGQGPQFIFQYYREEENGRGNFPPRFSGLQFPNYSSELNVNALELDDSALYLCASSLKGTDTQYFGPGTRLTVL.